This T cell receptor beta chain came from a study of T cell changes during pregnancy in multiple sclerosis. Profiled with immunoSEQ multiplex PCR; TCRdb holds only in-frame clones, not every one. The sample shows approximately 110,000 clones, 92% of them seen only once. Sequenced here: peripheral blood, sampled in the third trimester of pregnancy. The source is a female donor with multiple sclerosis, enrolled in a pregnancy study.

CDR3: CASSLSTGRAFF. The DNA for the CDR3 is TGTGCCAGCAGTTTAAGTACGGGGAGAGCTTTCTTT. The V call is TRBV28, the J call TRBJ1-1, with D unclear. V gave up 2 bases and J gave up 10 bases, with 11 bases separating them. The CDR3 length is 12 residues. Per the germline V gene, CDR1 is MDHEN and CDR2 is SYDVKM.